What follows are 26 T cell receptor beta chains derived from one specimen sequenced in a study of blood T cells in healthy people across ages. A second roughly 7 to 11 cycle PCR used barcoded and J-beta primers. TCRdb itself ran the 5' RACE reads through MiXCR, one entry per CDR3 protein. Of hundreds of thousands of distinct CDR3 sequences listed, approximately 59% are singletons. The material sequenced was blood. These receptors all stem from a man in his 60s in good health.

V and J are TRBV15 and TRBJ1-2; unclear D gene. Germline CDR1 and CDR2: LNHNV and YYDKDF (reference sequence). V dropped 0 bases and J dropped 1 base, with 12 bases sitting between them. This CDR3 contains 16 residues. CDR3: CATSREREQSNYGYTF. DNA of the CDR3: TGTGCCACCAGCAGAGAGCGCGAGCAGAGTAACTATGGCTACACCTTC.

The rearrangement uses TRBV9 and TRBJ2-5; D may be TRBD2 (6 bases). The J call is in doubt because the DNA end fits TRBJ2-7 better. The germline gives CDR1 SGDLS, CDR2 YYNGEE. The CDR3 totals 14 residues. The CDR3 sequence is CASSSPSGGDEQYF. The CDR3, as DNA: TGTGCCAGCAGCTCCCCGTCGGGCGGGGACGAGCAGTACTTC.

The CDR3 nucleotides are TGTGCCAGAGGGGGTGGAGAAGCTTTCTTT. As protein: CARGGGEAFF. The rearrangement links TRBV27 to TRBJ1-1, with a weak D call TRBD1 (6 bases). The germline V gene encodes CDR1 MNHEY and CDR2 SMNVEV (reference sequence). This CDR3 contains 10 residues. Deletions cut 9 bases from V and 8 bases from J, with 10 bases between.

This chain joins TRBV4-1 and TRBJ1-6; D remains ambiguous. The CDR3 loop spans 14 amino acids. The ends were cut back, 3 bases at V and 8 bases at J, with 11 bases in the middle. CDR1 and CDR2 (germline): MGHRA, YSYEKL. The CDR3 bases are TGCGCCAGCAGCCACGAGGGTATGGATTCACCCCTCCACTTT. Translating gives CASSHEGMDSPLHF.

This clonotype has only a few counts. The chain couples TRBV27 to TRBJ2-7, with D possibly matching TRBD2 (7 bases). The V gene's germline CDR1 is MNHEY and CDR2 SMNVEV (reference sequence). The CDR3 covers 14 residues. V lost 6 bases and J lost 4, with 16 bases in between. The CDR3 sequence: CASSLGGAMYEQYF. The CDR3 DNA follows: TGTGCCAGCAGCTTGGGGGGGGCCATGTACGAGCAGTACTTC.

This rearrangement joins TRBV13 to TRBJ2-1; D perhaps matches TRBD1 (5 bases). CDR3 length equals 12 residues. Germline CDR1 and CDR2: PRHDT and FYEKMQ (reference sequence). The V end was cut by 0 bases, the J end by 8 bases, with 5 bases between. In nucleotides, the CDR3 is TGTGCCAGCAGCTTAGGGACAGATGAGCAGTTCTTC. Amino acids: CASSLGTDEQFF.

The chain employs TRBV6-5 and TRBJ1-4; D remains ambiguous. The CDR3 runs 13 residues. V was pared by 5 bases and J by 8 bases, with 12 bases between. Germline CDR1 is MNHEY and CDR2 is SVGAGI. CDR3 amino acids: CASSQVPGEKLFF. CDR3 nucleotide sequence: TGTGCCAGCAGTCAAGTCCCCGGGGAAAAACTGTTTTTT.

Notes on this clonotype: Germline is not matched at one junction end, which may reflect a read error. The rearrangement joins TRBV4-1 to TRBJ1-5; D is undetermined. Germline V gene data show CDR1 as MGHRA and CDR2 as YSYEKL. The CDR3 is made up of 14 amino acids. The CDR3 region has the DNA TGCGCCAGCAACCAATCATTCAAGGAACAGCCCCAGCATTTT. It encodes CASNQSFKEQPQHF.

This sequence joins TRBV5-6 and TRBJ2-5; D is perhaps TRBD2 (6 bases). The CDR3 has 13 residues. V was cut by 7 bases and J by 1 base, with 11 bases left in between. Germline V gene sequence: CDR1 SGHDT, CDR2 YYEEEE. As DNA, the CDR3 is TGTGCCAGCGCTCGGGGGACCCAAGAGACCCAGTACTTC. Translated: CASARGTQETQYF. The variable domain in full, completed from reference TRBV5-6 and TRBJ2-5, reads DAGVTQSPTHLIKTRGQQVTLRCSPKSGHDTVSWYQQALGQGPQFIFQYYEEEERQRGNFPDRFSGHQFPNYSSELNVNALLLGDSALYLCASARGTQETQYFGPGTRLLVL.

The chain employs TRBV20-1 and TRBJ2-7; D is perhaps TRBD1 (6 bases). CDR3 length: 15 residues. In germline, CDR1 is DFQATT, CDR2 SNEGSKA (reference sequence). V lost 6 bases and J lost 4, with 22 bases in between. CDR3 nucleotides: TGCAGTGCGTTAATTAGGACAGCGCCGGGTTACGAGCAGTACTTC. This sequence encodes CSALIRTAPGYEQYF.

The CDR3 DNA follows: TGTGCCAGCAGCCAAAGTCGGGCGCAGTACTTC. Amino acids: CASSQSRAQYF. The rearrangement links TRBV11-2 to TRBJ2-5; no clear D. Germline CDR1 reads SGHAT; CDR2 reads FQNNGV. The germline V and J ends were trimmed by 5 bases and 11 bases, with 12 bases remaining between them. CDR3 length: 11 residues.

The genes are TRBV27 and TRBJ2-3, with 12 bases aligning to TRBD2. CDR1 and CDR2 from the germline V gene are MNHEY and SMNVEV (reference sequence). The CDR3 consists of 18 residues. Trimming at V came to 2 bases and at J to 3 bases, leaving 9 bases not matched to a gene. The CDR3 DNA reads TGTGCCAGCAGTTTACGCTCACTAGCGGGGGGTTCGACAGATACGCAGTATTTT. Translated: CASSLRSLAGGSTDTQYF.

The chain links TRBV7-2 to TRBJ2-1; 11 positions agree with TRBD2. V was clipped by 1 base and J by 9 bases; unmatched bases: 11. CDR1 is SGHTA, CDR2 FQGNSA, per germline. The length of the CDR3 is 17 residues. CDR3 sequence: CASSLGRLAGREGEQFF. In nucleotides, the CDR3 is TGTGCCAGCAGCTTAGGAAGACTAGCGGGGAGAGAGGGTGAGCAGTTCTTC.

The chain combines TRBV12-3 or TRBV12-4 with TRBJ2-5; no firm D call. CDR3 size: 15 residues. Trimming removed 7 bases at V and 2 bases at J, with 17 bases between. CDR3 DNA sequence: TGTGCCAGCATCCCCCAGTATGGACGGCAAGAGACCCAGTACTTC. Encoded protein: CASIPQYGRQETQYF.

This clonotype came up a few times. The chain carries TRBV6-2 or TRBV6-3 and TRBJ2-7; D uncertain. The CDR3 totals 15 residues. Germline CDR1 and CDR2: MNHEY and SVGEGT. Trimming left V 0 bases short and J 2 bases short, with 11 bases between. CDR3 bases: TGTGCCAGCAGTTACTCGAATAGGCAGACCTACGAGCAGTACTTC. This codes for CASSYSNRQTYEQYF.

There are a few counts of this clonotype. This rearrangement joins TRBV7-2 to TRBJ2-1, with TRBD2 matching 8 bases. From germline, CDR1 is SGHTA and CDR2 FQGNSA. After removal of 0 bases from V and 4 bases from J, the junction contained 2 bases not matched to a gene. CDR3 length equals 15 residues. The CDR3: CASSLASGAYNEQFF. In DNA, the CDR3 is TGTGCCAGCAGCTTAGCTAGCGGGGCTTACAATGAGCAGTTCTTC.

The chain employs TRBV3-1 and TRBJ2-1; the D is unclear. Germline loops: CDR1 LGHDT, CDR2 YNNKEL (reference sequence). The CDR3 consists of 14 residues. Trimming removed 1 base from V and 5 bases from J, with 9 bases in between. The CDR3 DNA is TGTGCCAGCAGCCAAGCGGCGGAAAACAATGAGCAGTTCTTC. Translating gives CASSQAAENNEQFF.

The table lists this clonotype with many counts. J is TRBJ2-5 and V is TRBV7-2, with 10 bases identical to TRBD2. The CDR3 consists of 14 residues. The trim removed 8 bases at V and 2 bases at J, leaving 5 bases unmatched. Germline CDR1 and CDR2: SGHTA and FQGNSA. The CDR3 reads CASSYSGGQETQYF. The CDR3 nucleotides are TGTGCCAGCTCCTATAGCGGGGGGCAAGAGACCCAGTACTTC.

The CDR3 sequence is CASSGANRGSYNEQFF. In DNA form, the CDR3 reads TGTGCCAGCAGTGGGGCGAATAGAGGGTCCTACAATGAGCAGTTCTTC. The rearrangement uses TRBV12-3 or TRBV12-4 and TRBJ2-1; either TRBD1 or TRBD2 may fit D (5 bases each). V was cut by 5 bases and J by 1 base, with 15 bases left in between. There are 16 residues in the CDR3.

This clonotype was seen a few times. The rearrangement links TRBV7-7 to TRBJ2-7, with D perhaps being TRBD1 or TRBD2 (5 bases each). The J call may be mistaken, given a closer DNA end match to TRBJ2-5. The CDR3 runs 13 residues. Germline loops: CDR1 SSHAT, CDR2 FNYEAQ (reference sequence). The CDR3 region is CASSFETEGTQYF. In DNA form, the CDR3 reads TGTGCCAGCAGCTTTGAGACAGAGGGGACCCAGTACTTC.

On this clonotype itself: The junction departs from the called germline gene at one end, perhaps through a read error. The chain is built from TRBV6-5 and TRBJ2-2, with D uncertain. CDR1 and CDR2 (germline): MNHEY, SVGAGI. The CDR3 totals 13 residues. CDR3 in amino acids: CACSVYPTGELFF. The CDR3 DNA reads as TGTGCCTGCAGCGTTTATCCGACCGGGGAGCTGTTTTTT.

The V gene is TRBV10-1, the J gene TRBJ2-3; D gene ambiguous. The CDR3 totals 13 residues. Germline V gene sequence: CDR1 WNHNN, CDR2 SYGVQD (reference sequence). V shed 6 bases and J shed 6 bases, with 13 bases lying between them. The CDR3 DNA sequence: TGCGCCAGCAGGGCCTCCAGTTCGGATACGCAGTATTTT. Amino acid sequence: CASRASSSDTQYF.

The V call is TRBV11-3, the J call TRBJ1-1; 7 bases fit TRBD1. Germline lookup yields CDR1 SGHNT and CDR2 YENEEA. With V trimmed by 10 bases and J by 1 base, 3 bases remained unmatched. The CDR3 is 12 amino acids. CDR3 DNA: TGTGCCAAGTGGACAGGGAACACTGAAGCTTTCTTT. This encodes CAKWTGNTEAFF.

This clonotype came up a few times. The V and J genes are TRBV7-2 and TRBJ2-1, with D uncertain. The germline CDR1 and CDR2 sequences are SGHTA and FQGNSA. V dropped 3 bases and J dropped 5 bases, with 5 bases sitting between them. The CDR3 is 12 amino acids. The CDR3 loop is CASSFQDNEQFF. The CDR3 DNA is TGTGCCAGCAGCTTTCAGGACAATGAGCAGTTCTTC.

DNA for the CDR3: TGTGCCAGCAGCAGTCCTCAAGGGGACCGGTACACAGATACGCAGTATTTT. The encoded protein is CASSSPQGDRYTDTQYF. The rearrangement uses TRBV7-2 and TRBJ2-3, with D possibly called TRBD1 or TRBD2 (5 bases each). V lost 5 bases and J lost 2, with 20 bases in between. The CDR3 totals 17 residues. Germline lookup yields CDR1 SGHTA and CDR2 FQGNSA.

This CDR3 is CATSRDRATSAPYEQYF. Written as DNA, the CDR3 is TGTGCCACCAGCAGAGATCGGGCGACTAGCGCGCCCTACGAGCAGTACTTC. The V call is TRBV15, the J call TRBJ2-7, with 8 positions matching TRBD2. Germline loops: CDR1 LNHNV, CDR2 YYDKDF (reference sequence). The CDR3 has 17 residues. The J segment lost 2 bases and the V segment lost 0 bases, leaving 9 bases of the junction unmatched.